These 26 T cell receptor beta chains share one sample of origin, sequenced in a study of blood T cell repertoires in COVID-19 (dated by TCRdb to the early 2020s). Libraries came from the immunoSEQ multiplex PCR assay. The source is immuneACCESS, and TCRdb retained only in-frame sequences with V and J called. Part of the clones is not carried over; for the studies checked, unresolved V genes explain less than half of this, and the remainder is unexplained. The sample table records 250,000 to 350,000 clones; 70% to 90% of these occur just once. The biggest ten clones account for approximately 13% of the sample. Sequencing was carried out using peripheral blood. All receptors derive from a woman aged 55-70 years with acute or convalescent COVID-19.

The chain is built from TRBV2 and TRBJ2-2, with D unresolved. Germline loops: CDR1 SNHLY, CDR2 FYNNEI. Trimming removed 0 bases at V and 6 bases at J, with 8 bases between. This CDR3 is 14 amino acids long. The DNA of the CDR3 is TGTGCCAGCAGTGAAGCGCTTCAGGCCGGGGAGCTGTTTTTT. As protein: CASSEALQAGELFF.

This clone was recorded once. The chain has TRBV7-8 and TRBJ2-7; TRBD2 aligns across 8 bases. The CDR3 runs 14 residues. Germline lookup yields CDR1 SGHVS and CDR2 FQNEAQ. J lost 9 bases, V lost 4 bases, and 11 bases had no gene match. CDR3 DNA sequence: TGTGCCAGCAGCTCCCCCCAGCGGGAGTTGAGGCAGTACTTC. Amino acid sequence: CASSSPQRELRQYF.

V and J are TRBV28 and TRBJ2-7; 7 bases align to TRBD2. The V gene end was trimmed by 3 bases and the J gene end by 2 bases; junction bases not matched to a gene: 7. CDR1 is MDHEN and CDR2 is SYDVKM in the germline V gene. CDR3 length: 15 amino acids. The CDR3 region is CASSFTASGPYEQYF. CDR3 nucleotide sequence: TGTGCCAGCAGTTTCACGGCTAGCGGACCCTACGAGCAGTACTTC.

V is TRBV6-6 and J is TRBJ2-7, with TRBD1 identical over 7 bases. V trimming: 6 bases; J trimming: 4 bases; junction bases outside the gene matches: 12. Germline assignment: CDR1 MNHNY and CDR2 SVGAGI (reference sequence). The CDR3 length is 15 residues. CDR3 coding DNA: TGTGCCAGCAGATCCCGTGGGCAGGGGGTATACGAGCAGTACTTC. It is translated as CASRSRGQGVYEQYF.

Remarks on this clone: Within the sample, other DNA sequences also encode this same CDR3. The chain uses TRBV7-2 and TRBJ2-3; 7 bases are a match to TRBD1. The CDR3 length is 15 residues. V lost 5 bases, J lost 3 bases, and 8 bases stayed unmatched. Germline-derived CDR1 and CDR2 are SGHTA and FQGNSA. DNA for the CDR3: TGTGCCAGCAGCCTTGATAGACAGGGTACAGATACGCAGTATTTT. It encodes CASSLDRQGTDTQYF.

The sample holds a few counts of this clone. The V call is TRBV2, the J call TRBJ2-7, with 8 nucleotides matching TRBD1. The CDR3 spans 14 residues. Germline V CDR1 and CDR2: SNHLY, FYNNEI. V was pared by 5 bases and J by 2 bases, with 5 bases of the junction left unmatched. The CDR3 sequence is CASSLGQVTYEQYF. The CDR3 DNA follows: TGTGCCAGCAGTCTGGGACAGGTTACCTACGAGCAGTACTTC.

The chain links TRBV19 to TRBJ1-5; TRBD1 matches 9 bases. The CDR3 sequence is 16 residues long. The ends lost 3 bases at V and 5 bases at J; junction bases unmatched: 8. Germline-derived CDR1 and CDR2 are LNHDA and SQIVND (reference sequence). The CDR3 spells CASSMGTGRTYQPQHF. The CDR3 DNA reads as TGTGCCAGTAGTATGGGGACAGGGAGGACGTATCAGCCCCAGCATTTT.

This chain uses TRBV30 with TRBJ2-7, with 10 nucleotides matching TRBD2. Germline lookup yields CDR1 GTSNPN and CDR2 SVGIG (reference sequence). J gave up 0 bases and V 4 bases, and 9 bases lay outside the gene matches. The CDR3 is 16 amino acids. CDR3 residues: CAWNLGLADDSYEQYF. The CDR3 region has the DNA TGTGCCTGGAACCTAGGACTAGCGGACGACTCCTACGAGCAGTACTTC.

V usage is TRBV28 and J usage is TRBJ1-1; 8 bases are shared with TRBD1. The CDR3 loop spans 13 amino acids. Germline loops: CDR1 MDHEN, CDR2 SYDVKM. The junction had 6 bases not matched to a gene; V was cut back by 3 bases and J by 9 bases. As DNA, the CDR3 is TGTGCCAGCAGTTTGTCGCAGGGGGCAAAAGCTTTCTTT. Translated: CASSLSQGAKAFF.

V is TRBV7-9 and J is TRBJ2-7; unclear D gene. Germline V gene data show CDR1 as SEHNR and CDR2 as FQNEAQ (reference sequence). Trimming pared 2 bases from V and 3 bases from J, leaving 8 bases between. The CDR3 consists of 13 residues. The CDR3 DNA reads TGTGCCAGCAGCTTATCAGGCCTCTACGAGCAGTACTTC. This gives the protein CASSLSGLYEQYF.

The chain is built from TRBV7-2 and TRBJ2-5, with D possibly TRBD2 on 5 matching bases. The CDR3 spans 13 residues. Germline V CDR1 and CDR2: SGHTA, FQGNSA. V was cut by 6 bases and J by 4 bases, with 12 bases left in between. Here the CDR3 reads CASRGDAGETQYF. As DNA, the CDR3 is TGTGCCAGCAGGGGCGACGCGGGAGAGACCCAGTACTTC.

This rearrangement joins TRBV10-3 to TRBJ2-7; the match to TRBD1 covers 8 bases. Trimming cost V 5 bases and J 2 bases; bases outside gene matches: 8. Germline V gene sequence: CDR1 ENHRY, CDR2 SYGVKD. This CDR3 has 15 residues. The CDR3 reads CAISKETGVAYEQYF. CDR3 DNA: TGTGCCATCAGTAAAGAGACAGGGGTGGCCTACGAGCAGTACTTC.

This chain uses TRBV3-1 (or the pseudogene TRBV3-2) with TRBJ2-6; 7 bases fit TRBD2. V gave up 0 bases and J gave up 0 bases; unmatched junction bases: 8. The CDR3 is made up of 19 amino acids. Germline-derived CDR1 and CDR2 are LGHDT and YNNKEL (reference sequence). The CDR3 bases are TGTGCCAGCAGCCAAGATTGGGGAGGGTTAGGCTCTGGGGCCAACGTCCTGACTTTC. Translation gives CASSQDWGGLGSGANVLTF.

This clone was seen just once. This chain links TRBV6-1 with TRBJ1-5; D may be TRBD1 (5 bases). V lost 2 bases, J lost 9 bases, and 14 bases lay in between. CDR1 MNHNS and CDR2 SASEGT come from the germline V gene. This CDR3 region has 14 residues. Written as DNA, the CDR3 is TGTGCCAGCAGTGAACAACAGGCCAGTCGGCCCCAGCATTTT. It translates to CASSEQQASRPQHF.

J is TRBJ2-1 and V is TRBV20-1; 7 nucleotides match TRBD1. The CDR3 sequence is 11 residues long. The trim removed 0 bases at V and 15 bases at J, leaving 5 bases unmatched. Germline V gene lookup returns CDR1 DFQATT and CDR2 SNEGSKA (reference sequence). The CDR3 here is CSARDHRGWFF. The CDR3 DNA sequence: TGCAGTGCTAGAGATCACAGGGGTTGGTTCTTC.

In this sample, this clone turned up a few times. This chain uses TRBV7-2 with TRBJ2-7, with TRBD1 identical over 10 bases. Germline V gene lookup returns CDR1 SGHTA and CDR2 FQGNSA. V shed 1 base and J 3 bases; nucleotides not matched to a gene: 6. There are 16 residues in the CDR3. The CDR3 DNA reads as TGTGCCAGCAGCTTAGTTAGACAGGGGGCGAACTACGAGCAGTACTTC. It translates to CASSLVRQGANYEQYF.

V usage is TRBV7-9 and J usage is TRBJ2-7, with unresolved D. The germline CDR1 and CDR2 sequences are SEHNR and FQNEAQ (reference sequence). V was pared by 1 base and J by 9 bases, with 19 bases between. The CDR3 loop spans 15 amino acids. The CDR3 coding sequence is TGTGCCAGCAGCTTAGGAGGATCGCCTACGAGTTGGCAGTACTTC. Amino acids: CASSLGGSPTSWQYF.

V is TRBV5-6 and J is TRBJ1-1; D might be TRBD1 (5 bases). The V and J ends lost 0 bases and 6 bases respectively, with 9 bases between them. CDR3 size: 13 residues. Germline CDR1 and CDR2: SGHDT and YYEEEE. The CDR3: CASSLAGPAEAFF. CDR3 DNA: TGTGCCAGCAGCTTGGCAGGGCCCGCTGAAGCTTTCTTT. The whole variable domain, filled in from reference TRBV5-6 and TRBJ1-1, reads DAGVTQSPTHLIKTRGQQVTLRCSPKSGHDTVSWYQQALGQGPQFIFQYYEEEERQRGNFPDRFSGHQFPNYSSELNVNALLLGDSALYLCASSLAGPAEAFFGQGTRLTVV.

The V call is TRBV4-2, the J call TRBJ1-3; D is possibly TRBD1 (5 bases). V lost 2 bases, J lost 0 bases, and 11 bases lay in between. This CDR3 has 16 residues. Germline values: CDR1 LGHNA, CDR2 YNFKEQ. The CDR3 spells CASSQLGVDSGNTIYF. The CDR3 nucleotides are TGTGCCAGCAGCCAATTAGGGGTAGACTCTGGAAACACCATATATTTT.

The chain uses TRBV9 and TRBJ2-1; D is undetermined. Trimming pared 0 bases from V and 3 bases from J, leaving 7 bases between. This CDR3 region has 14 residues. CDR1 is SGDLS, CDR2 YYNGEE, per germline. The chain's CDR3 is CASSVDGVYNEQFF. CDR3 bases: TGTGCCAGCAGCGTAGATGGAGTCTACAATGAGCAGTTCTTC.

The chain couples TRBV4-1 to TRBJ2-1; TRBD2 aligns across 11 bases. The V gene's germline CDR1 is MGHRA and CDR2 YSYEKL. Losses at the gene ends were 2 bases for V and 0 bases for J; bases not matched to a gene: 3. The CDR3 extends over 17 amino acids. The CDR3 spells CASSQSSGGLSYNEQFF. The CDR3 region has the DNA TGCGCCAGCAGCCAATCTAGCGGGGGGCTCTCCTACAATGAGCAGTTCTTC.

The chain has TRBV4-1 and TRBJ2-5; TRBD1 matches 8 bases. J lost 5 bases, V lost 3 bases, and 2 bases had no gene match. Looked up from germline, CDR1 is MGHRA and CDR2 is YSYEKL. This CDR3 comprises 13 residues. CDR3 region: CASSHWTGETQYF. DNA of the CDR3: TGCGCCAGCAGCCACTGGACAGGGGAGACCCAGTACTTC.

This clone was picked up a small number of times. The V call is TRBV28, the J call TRBJ2-7, with TRBD1 matching 12 bases. This CDR3 is built from 15 residues. The J segment lost 5 bases and the V segment lost 5 bases, leaving 7 bases of the junction unmatched. Germline V gives CDR1 MDHEN, CDR2 SYDVKM. In nucleotides, the CDR3 is TGTGCCAGCAGTCCCAGGGGACAGGGGGCAAACGAGCAGTACTTC. Translated, it gives CASSPRGQGANEQYF. Variable domain in full (rest from reference TRBV28 and TRBJ2-7): DVKVTQSSRYLVKRTGEKVFLECVQDMDHENMFWYRQDPGLGLRLIYFSYDVKMKEKGDIPEGYSVSREKKERFSLILESASTNQTSMYLCASSPRGQGANEQYFGPGTRLTVT.

This clone occurred a few times. Different DNA sequences within this sample yield the same CDR3. V usage is TRBV10-3 and J usage is TRBJ2-7; TRBD2 might be the D (7 bases). Per germline, CDR1 ENHRY and CDR2 SYGVKD. There are 15 residues in the CDR3. Trimming stripped 4 bases from V and 3 bases from J, with 16 bases between. The CDR3 region is CAISGGRGQNYEQYF. The CDR3, as DNA: TGTGCCATCAGTGGGGGGAGGGGACAAAACTACGAGCAGTACTTC.

The J gene is TRBJ2-2, the V gene TRBV5-6, with 7 bases fitting TRBD1. The CDR3 is 14 amino acids. Germline-derived CDR1 and CDR2 are SGHDT and YYEEEE. Losses at the gene ends were 4 bases for V and 6 bases for J; bases not matched to a gene: 6. The CDR3 here is CASSPAGTAGELFF. DNA for the CDR3: TGTGCCAGCAGCCCGGCTGGGACAGCCGGGGAGCTGTTTTTT.

J is TRBJ1-2 and V is TRBV19; 7 positions match TRBD1. Germline loops: CDR1 LNHDA, CDR2 SQIVND (reference sequence). The V and J ends lost 6 bases and 3 bases, in that order; junction bases with no gene match: 10. The CDR3 spans 15 residues. The CDR3 DNA sequence: TGTGCCAGTAGCCAAACAGGGGTGGTAGACTATGGCTACACCTTC. Amino acid sequence: CASSQTGVVDYGYTF.